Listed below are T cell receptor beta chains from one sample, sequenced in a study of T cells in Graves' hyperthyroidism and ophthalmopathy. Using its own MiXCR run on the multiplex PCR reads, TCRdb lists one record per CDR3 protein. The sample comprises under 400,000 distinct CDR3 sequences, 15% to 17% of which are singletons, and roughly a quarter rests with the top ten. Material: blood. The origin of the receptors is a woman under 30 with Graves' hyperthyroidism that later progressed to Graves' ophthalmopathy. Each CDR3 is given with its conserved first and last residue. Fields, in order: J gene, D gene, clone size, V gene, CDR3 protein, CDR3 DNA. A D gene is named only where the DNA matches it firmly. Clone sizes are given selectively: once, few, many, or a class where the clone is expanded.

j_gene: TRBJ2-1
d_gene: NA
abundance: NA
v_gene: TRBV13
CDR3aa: CASSLEDRGKAGGPAYNEQFF
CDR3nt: TGTGCCAGCAGCTTAGAAGACAGGGGTAAGGCGGGAGGGCCAGCCTACAATGAGCAGTTCTTC

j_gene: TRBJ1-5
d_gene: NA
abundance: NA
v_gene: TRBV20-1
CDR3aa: CSARRMNQPQHF
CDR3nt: TGCAGTGCTAGACGGATGAATCAGCCCCAGCATTTT

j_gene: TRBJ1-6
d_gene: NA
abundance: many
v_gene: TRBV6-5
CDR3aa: CASSYNPTGRDSPLHF
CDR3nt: TGTGCCAGCAGTTACAATCCAACAGGGAGGGATTCACCCCTCCACTTT

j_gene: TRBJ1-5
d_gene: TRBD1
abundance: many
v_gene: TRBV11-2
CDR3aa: CASSLDPGQGGSNQPQHF
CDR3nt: TGTGCCAGCAGCTTAGATCCGGGACAGGGGGGGAGCAATCAGCCCCAGCATTTT

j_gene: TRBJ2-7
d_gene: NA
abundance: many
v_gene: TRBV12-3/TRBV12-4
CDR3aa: CASSPTRKGYEQYF
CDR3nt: TGTGCCAGCAGCCCAACCCGCAAAGGCTACGAGCAGTACTTC

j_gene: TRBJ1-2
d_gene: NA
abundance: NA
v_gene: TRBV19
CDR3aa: CASSLTGTGGYTF
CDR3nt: TGTGCCAGTAGCTTAACCGGGACGGGAGGCTACACCTTC

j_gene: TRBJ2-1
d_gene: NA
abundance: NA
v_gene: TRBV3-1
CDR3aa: CASSQDKRQGWSSYNEQFF
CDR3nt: TGTGCCAGCAGCCAAGATAAGAGGCAGGGATGGAGCTCCTACAATGAGCAGTTCTTC

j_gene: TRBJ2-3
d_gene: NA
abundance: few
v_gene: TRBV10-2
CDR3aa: CASSLRDLGTDTQYF
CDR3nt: TGCGCCAGCAGTCTCCGGGACTTGGGCACAGATACGCAGTATTTT

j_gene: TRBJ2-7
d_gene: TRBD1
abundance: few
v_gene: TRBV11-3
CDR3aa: CASSLIGTAYEQYF
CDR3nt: TGTGCCAGCAGCTTAATAGGGACAGCCTACGAGCAGTACTTC

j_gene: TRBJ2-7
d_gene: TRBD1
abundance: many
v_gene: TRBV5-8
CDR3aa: CASSLARQGIHEQYF
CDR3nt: TGTGCCAGCAGCTTGGCCCGACAGGGGATCCACGAGCAGTACTTC

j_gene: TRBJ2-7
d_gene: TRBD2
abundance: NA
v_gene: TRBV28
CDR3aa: CASSPTRWLAGGSWSYEQYF
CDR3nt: TGTGCCAGCAGTCCAACCAGGTGGCTAGCGGGAGGAAGTTGGTCCTACGAGCAGTACTTC

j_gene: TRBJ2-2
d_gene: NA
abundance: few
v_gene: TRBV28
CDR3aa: CASVRAGPNTGELFF
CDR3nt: TGTGCCAGCGTCCGTGCAGGCCCCAACACCGGGGAGCTGTTTTTT

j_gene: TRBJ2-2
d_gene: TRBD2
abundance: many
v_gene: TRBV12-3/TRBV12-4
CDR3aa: CASSLGTASGRDTGELFF
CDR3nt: TGTGCCAGCAGTTTAGGGACGGCTAGCGGGAGGGACACCGGGGAGCTGTTTTTT

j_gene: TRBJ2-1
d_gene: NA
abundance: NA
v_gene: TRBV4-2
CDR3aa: CASSHDREGSCNEQFF
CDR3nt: TGTGCCAGCAGCCATGACAGGGAGGGCTCCTGCAATGAGCAGTTCTTC

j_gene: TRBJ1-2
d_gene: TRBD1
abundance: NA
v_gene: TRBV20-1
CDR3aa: CSARDRGGHGYTF
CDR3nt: TGCAGTGCAAGGGACAGGGGGGGACATGGCTACACCTTC

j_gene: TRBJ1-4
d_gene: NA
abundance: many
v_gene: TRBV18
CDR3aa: CASSPRHGEKLFF
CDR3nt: TGTGCCAGCTCACCACGGCATGGCGAAAAACTGTTTTTT